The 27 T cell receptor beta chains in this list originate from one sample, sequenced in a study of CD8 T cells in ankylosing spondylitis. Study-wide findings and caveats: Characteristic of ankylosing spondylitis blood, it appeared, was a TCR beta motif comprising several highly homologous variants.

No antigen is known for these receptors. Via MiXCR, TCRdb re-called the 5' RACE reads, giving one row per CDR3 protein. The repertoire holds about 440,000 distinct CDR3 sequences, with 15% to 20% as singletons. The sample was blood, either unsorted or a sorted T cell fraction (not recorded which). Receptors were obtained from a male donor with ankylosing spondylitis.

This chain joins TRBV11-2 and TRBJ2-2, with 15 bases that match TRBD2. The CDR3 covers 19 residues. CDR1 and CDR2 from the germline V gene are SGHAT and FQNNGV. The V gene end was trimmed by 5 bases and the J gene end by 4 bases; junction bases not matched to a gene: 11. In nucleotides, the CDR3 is TGTGCCAGCAGCCCGGGACTAGCGGGAGGTCGGGCGCTCACCGGGGAGCTGTTTTTT. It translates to CASSPGLAGGRALTGELFF.

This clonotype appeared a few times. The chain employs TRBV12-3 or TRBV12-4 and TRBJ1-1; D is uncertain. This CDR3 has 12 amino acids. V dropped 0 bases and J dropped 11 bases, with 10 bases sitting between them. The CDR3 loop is CASSLAPFEAFF. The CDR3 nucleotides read TGTGCCAGCAGTTTAGCGCCGTTCGAGGCTTTCTTT.

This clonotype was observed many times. Here the CDR3 reads CASSFTGDSYEQYF. DNA of the CDR3: TGTGCCAGCAGCTTTACAGGAGACTCCTACGAGCAGTACTTC. The chain combines TRBV7-9 with TRBJ2-7; D might be TRBD1 (5 bases). Trimming stripped 3 bases from V and 0 bases from J, with 9 bases between. This CDR3 is 14 amino acids long. Germline V gene sequence: CDR1 SEHNR, CDR2 FQNEAQ (reference sequence).

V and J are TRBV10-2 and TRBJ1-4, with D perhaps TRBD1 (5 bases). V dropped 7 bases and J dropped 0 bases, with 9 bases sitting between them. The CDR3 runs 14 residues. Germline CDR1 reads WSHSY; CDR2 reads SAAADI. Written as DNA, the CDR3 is TGCGCCAGCAAGGGGCTTGCAACTAATGAAAAACTGTTTTTT. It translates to CASKGLATNEKLFF.

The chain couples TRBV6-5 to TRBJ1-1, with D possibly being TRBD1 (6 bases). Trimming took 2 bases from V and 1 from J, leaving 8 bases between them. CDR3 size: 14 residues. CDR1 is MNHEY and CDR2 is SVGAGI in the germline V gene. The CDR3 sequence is CASSYEQGNTEAFF. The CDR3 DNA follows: TGTGCCAGCAGTTACGAACAGGGGAACACTGAAGCTTTCTTT.

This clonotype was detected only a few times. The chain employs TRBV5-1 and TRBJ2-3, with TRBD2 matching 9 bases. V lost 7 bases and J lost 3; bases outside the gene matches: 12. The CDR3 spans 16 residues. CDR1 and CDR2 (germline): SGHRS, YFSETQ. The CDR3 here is CASPLAASGTTDTQYF. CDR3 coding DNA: TGCGCCAGCCCCCTGGCGGCTAGCGGGACGACAGATACGCAGTATTTT.

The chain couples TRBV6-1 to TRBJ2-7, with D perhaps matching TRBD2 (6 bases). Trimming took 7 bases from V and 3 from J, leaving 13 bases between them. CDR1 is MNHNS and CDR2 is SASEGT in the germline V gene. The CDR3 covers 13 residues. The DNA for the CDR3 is TGTGCCAGCATGGCGGGATGGGGCTACGAGCAGTACTTC. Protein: CASMAGWGYEQYF.

The chain's CDR3 is CSARGPRGVGSNQPQHF. For the CDR3, the DNA is TGCAGTGCTAGAGGGCCTAGGGGGGTTGGGAGCAATCAGCCCCAGCATTTT. J is TRBJ1-5 and V is TRBV20-1; a weak D match, TRBD1 (6 bases). The V end lost 1 base, the J end lost 1 base, and 17 bases lay between the germline ends. The CDR3 length is 17 residues. The germline V gene encodes CDR1 DFQATT and CDR2 SNEGSKA (reference sequence).

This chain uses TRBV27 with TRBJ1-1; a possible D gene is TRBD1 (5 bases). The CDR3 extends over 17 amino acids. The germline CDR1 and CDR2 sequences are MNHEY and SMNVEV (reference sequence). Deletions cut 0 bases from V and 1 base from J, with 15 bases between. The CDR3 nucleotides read TGTGCCAGCAGTTTATCTTCGAGGGGACGGGAGAACACTGAAGCTTTCTTT. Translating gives CASSLSSRGRENTEAFF.

CDR3 nucleotide sequence: TGTGCCAGCAGCTGGGGGACTAGCGGGGCCCAAGAGACCCAGTACTTC. Protein: CASSWGTSGAQETQYF. The V and J genes are TRBV9 and TRBJ2-5; 13 bases line up with TRBD2. The CDR3 spans 16 residues. V was pared by 4 bases and J by 1 base, with 4 bases of the junction left unmatched. Germline CDR1 is SGDLS and CDR2 is YYNGEE. The complete variable domain, with remaining parts taken from reference TRBV9 and TRBJ2-5, reads DSGVTQTPKHLITATGQRVTLRCSPRSGDLSVYWYQQSLDQGLQFLIQYYNGEERAKGNILERFSAQQFPDLHSELNLSSLELGDSALYFCASSWGTSGAQETQYFGPGTRLLVL.

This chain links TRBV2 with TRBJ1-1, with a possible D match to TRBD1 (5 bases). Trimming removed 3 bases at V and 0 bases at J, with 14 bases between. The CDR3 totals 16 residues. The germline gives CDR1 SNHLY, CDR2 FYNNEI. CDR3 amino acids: CASSDPGRTMNTEAFF. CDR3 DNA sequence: TGTGCCAGCAGTGACCCGGGACGGACCATGAACACTGAAGCTTTCTTT.

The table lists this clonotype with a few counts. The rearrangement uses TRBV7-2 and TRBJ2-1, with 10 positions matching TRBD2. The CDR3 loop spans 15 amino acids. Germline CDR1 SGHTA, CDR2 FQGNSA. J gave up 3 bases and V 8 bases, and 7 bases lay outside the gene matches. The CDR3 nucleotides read TGTGCCAGCGCCAGGACTAGCGGCAACTACAATGAGCAGTTCTTC. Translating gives CASARTSGNYNEQFF.

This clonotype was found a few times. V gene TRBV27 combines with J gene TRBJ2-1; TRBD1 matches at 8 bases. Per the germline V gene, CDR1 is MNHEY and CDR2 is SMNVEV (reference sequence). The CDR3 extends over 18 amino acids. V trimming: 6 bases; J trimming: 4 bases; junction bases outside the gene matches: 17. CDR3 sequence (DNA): TGTGCCAGCAGCCCCAGGCCCCCGGACAGGGCCGTATACAATGAGCAGTTCTTC. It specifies CASSPRPPDRAVYNEQFF.

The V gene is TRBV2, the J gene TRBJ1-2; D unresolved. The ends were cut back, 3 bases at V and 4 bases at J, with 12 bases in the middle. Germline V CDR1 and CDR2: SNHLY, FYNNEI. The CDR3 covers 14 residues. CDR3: CASSELGPGYGYTF. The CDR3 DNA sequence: TGTGCCAGCAGTGAGTTAGGCCCGGGCTATGGCTACACCTTC.

Here the CDR3 reads CASSEAQDGYGYTF. CDR3 coding DNA: TGTGCCAGCAGTGAAGCCCAGGACGGCTATGGCTACACCTTC. V is TRBV6-1 and J is TRBJ1-2; D call uncertain. The germline gives CDR1 MNHNS, CDR2 SASEGT. V gave up 0 bases and J gave up 4 bases, with 9 bases separating them. The CDR3 extends over 14 amino acids.

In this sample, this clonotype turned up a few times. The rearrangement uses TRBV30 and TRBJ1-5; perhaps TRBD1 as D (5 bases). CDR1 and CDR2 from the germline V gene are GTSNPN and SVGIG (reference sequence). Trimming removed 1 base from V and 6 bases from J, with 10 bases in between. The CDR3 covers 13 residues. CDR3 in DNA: TGTGCCTGGAGTGCGAGGGGTAGTCAGCCCCAGCATTTT. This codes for CAWSARGSQPQHF.

CDR3 DNA sequence: TGTGCCACCTCGACTAGCGGGAGCACAGATACGCAGTATTTT. Translation: CATSTSGSTDTQYF. The chain carries TRBV7-9 and TRBJ2-3; 10 positions agree with TRBD2. V lost 10 bases to trimming and J lost 0 bases; unmatched junction nucleotides: 4. Germline V gene lookup returns CDR1 SEHNR and CDR2 FQNEAQ (reference sequence). The CDR3 spans 14 residues.

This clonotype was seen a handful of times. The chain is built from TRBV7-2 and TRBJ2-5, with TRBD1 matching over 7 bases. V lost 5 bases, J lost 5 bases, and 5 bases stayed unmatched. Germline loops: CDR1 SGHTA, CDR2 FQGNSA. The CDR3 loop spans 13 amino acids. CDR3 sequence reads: CASSPRGLETQYF. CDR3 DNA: TGTGCCAGCAGCCCCAGGGGGTTGGAGACCCAGTACTTC.

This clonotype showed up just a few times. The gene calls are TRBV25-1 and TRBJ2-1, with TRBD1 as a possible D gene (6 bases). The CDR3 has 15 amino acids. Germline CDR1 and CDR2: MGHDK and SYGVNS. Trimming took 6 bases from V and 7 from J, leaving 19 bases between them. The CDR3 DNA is TGTGCCAGCAGCCAGGCTGGGGGCTATGAAAATGAGCAGTTCTTC. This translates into CASSQAGGYENEQFF.

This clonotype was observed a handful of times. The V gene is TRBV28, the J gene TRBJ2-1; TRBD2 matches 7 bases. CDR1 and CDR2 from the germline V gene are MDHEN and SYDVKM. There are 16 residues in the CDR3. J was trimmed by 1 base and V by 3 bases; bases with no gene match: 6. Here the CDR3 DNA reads TGTGCCAGCAGTTTTTTTGCTAGCGGTTCCTACAATGAGCAGTTCTTC. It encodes CASSFFASGSYNEQFF. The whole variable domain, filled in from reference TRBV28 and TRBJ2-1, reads DVKVTQSSRYLVKRTGEKVFLECVQDMDHENMFWYRQDPGLGLRLIYFSYDVKMKEKGDIPEGYSVSREKKERFSLILESASTNQTSMYLCASSFFASGSYNEQFFGPGTRLTVL.

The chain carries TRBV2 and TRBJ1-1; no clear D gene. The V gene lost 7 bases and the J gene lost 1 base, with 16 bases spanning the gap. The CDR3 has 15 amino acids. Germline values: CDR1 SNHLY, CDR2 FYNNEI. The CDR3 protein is CASIGVRHRNTEAFF. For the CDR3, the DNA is TGTGCCAGCATTGGGGTGAGACATAGGAACACTGAAGCTTTCTTT.

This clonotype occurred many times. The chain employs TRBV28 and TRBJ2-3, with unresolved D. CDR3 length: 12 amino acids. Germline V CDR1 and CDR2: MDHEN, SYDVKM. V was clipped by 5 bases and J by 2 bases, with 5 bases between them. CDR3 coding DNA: TGTGCCAGCAGTCTGAACACAGATACGCAGTATTTT. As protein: CASSLNTDTQYF.

Written as DNA, the CDR3 is TGTGCCAGCAGCTTCGGACAGGCGGATTTGGAGTACGAGCAGTACTTC. Protein: CASSFGQADLEYEQYF. The V and J genes are TRBV7-9 and TRBJ2-7, with TRBD1 matching over 7 bases. After removal of 3 bases from V and 4 bases from J, the junction contained 12 bases not matched to a gene. The CDR3 covers 16 residues. From germline, CDR1 is SEHNR and CDR2 FQNEAQ (reference sequence).

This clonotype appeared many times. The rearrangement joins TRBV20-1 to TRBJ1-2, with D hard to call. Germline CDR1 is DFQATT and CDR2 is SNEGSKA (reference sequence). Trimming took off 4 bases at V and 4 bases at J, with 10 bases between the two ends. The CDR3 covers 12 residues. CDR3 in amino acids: CSATRGIYGYTF. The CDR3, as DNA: TGCAGTGCTACCCGCGGGATCTATGGCTACACCTTC.

The CDR3 region has the DNA TGTGCCAGCAGCTTAATTCCAGGCCTCTCCTACGAGCAGTACTTC. Residues: CASSLIPGLSYEQYF. V usage is TRBV7-9 and J usage is TRBJ2-7; D gene unclear. Germline assignment: CDR1 SEHNR and CDR2 FQNEAQ (reference sequence). Trimming stripped 2 bases from V and 0 bases from J, with 11 bases between. This CDR3 has 15 amino acids.

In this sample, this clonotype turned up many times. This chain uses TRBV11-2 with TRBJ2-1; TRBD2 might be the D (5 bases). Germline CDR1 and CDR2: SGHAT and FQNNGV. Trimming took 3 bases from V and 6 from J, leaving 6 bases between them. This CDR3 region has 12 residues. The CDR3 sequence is CASSFAGNEQFF. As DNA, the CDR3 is TGTGCCAGCAGCTTTGCGGGCAATGAGCAGTTCTTC. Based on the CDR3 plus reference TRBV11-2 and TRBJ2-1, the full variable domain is EAGVAQSPRYKIIEKRQSVAFWCNPISGHATLYWYQQILGQGPKLLIQFQNNGVVDDSQLPKDRFSAERLKGVDSTLKIQPAKLEDSAVYLCASSFAGNEQFFGPGTRLTVL.

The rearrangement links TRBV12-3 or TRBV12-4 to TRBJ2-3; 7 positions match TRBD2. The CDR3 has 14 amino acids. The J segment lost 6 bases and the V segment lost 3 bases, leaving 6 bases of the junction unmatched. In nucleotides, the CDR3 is TGTGCCAGCAGTTTGGGCGGGAGTAGCGATACGCAGTATTTT. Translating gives CASSLGGSSDTQYF.